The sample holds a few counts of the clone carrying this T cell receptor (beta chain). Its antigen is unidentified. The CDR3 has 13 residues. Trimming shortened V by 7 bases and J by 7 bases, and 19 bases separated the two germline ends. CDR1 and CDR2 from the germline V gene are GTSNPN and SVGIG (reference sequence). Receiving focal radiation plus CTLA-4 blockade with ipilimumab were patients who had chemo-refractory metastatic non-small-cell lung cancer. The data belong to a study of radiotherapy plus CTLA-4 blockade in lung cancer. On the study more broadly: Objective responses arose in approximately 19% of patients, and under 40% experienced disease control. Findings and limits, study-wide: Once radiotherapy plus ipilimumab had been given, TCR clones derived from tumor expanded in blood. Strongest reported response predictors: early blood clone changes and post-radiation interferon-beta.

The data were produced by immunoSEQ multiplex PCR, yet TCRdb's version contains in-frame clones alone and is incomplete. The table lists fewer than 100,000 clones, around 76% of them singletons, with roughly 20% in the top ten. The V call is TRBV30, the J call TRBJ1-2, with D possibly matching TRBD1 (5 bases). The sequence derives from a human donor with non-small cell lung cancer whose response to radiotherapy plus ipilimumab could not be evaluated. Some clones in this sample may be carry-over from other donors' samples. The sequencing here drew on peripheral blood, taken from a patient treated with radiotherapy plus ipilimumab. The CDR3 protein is CAFLPTGVSGYTF. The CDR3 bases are TGTGCCTTCCTCCCGACGGGGGTTAGTGGCTACACCTTC.